This TCR beta chain was observed in a study of early T cells in non-severe SARS-CoV-2 infection. TCRdb processed the 5' RACE reads anew with MiXCR; each CDR3 protein has one entry. The table has 85,000 to 90,000 distinct CDR3 sequences, about an eighth seen once. Comments on this clonotype: No antigen is known for it.

Broader study findings: Clonotype matching in VDJdb favored anti-spike CD8 responses and did not capture private and CD4 specificities.

V was trimmed by 5 bases and J by 4 bases, leaving 15 bases between them. The germline CDR1 and CDR2 sequences are SGHVS and FQNEAQ. This CDR3 comprises 15 residues. Specimen: whole blood. The source is an adult who was a healthcare worker with PCR-confirmed SARS-CoV-2 infection or an uninfected control (not recorded which). The chain links TRBV7-8 to TRBJ1-3, with no clear D. The CDR3 nucleotides read TGTGCCAGCAGCAAGCAGGCGGCTGGAGGAAACACCATATATTTT. Translating it yields CASSKQAAGGNTIYF.